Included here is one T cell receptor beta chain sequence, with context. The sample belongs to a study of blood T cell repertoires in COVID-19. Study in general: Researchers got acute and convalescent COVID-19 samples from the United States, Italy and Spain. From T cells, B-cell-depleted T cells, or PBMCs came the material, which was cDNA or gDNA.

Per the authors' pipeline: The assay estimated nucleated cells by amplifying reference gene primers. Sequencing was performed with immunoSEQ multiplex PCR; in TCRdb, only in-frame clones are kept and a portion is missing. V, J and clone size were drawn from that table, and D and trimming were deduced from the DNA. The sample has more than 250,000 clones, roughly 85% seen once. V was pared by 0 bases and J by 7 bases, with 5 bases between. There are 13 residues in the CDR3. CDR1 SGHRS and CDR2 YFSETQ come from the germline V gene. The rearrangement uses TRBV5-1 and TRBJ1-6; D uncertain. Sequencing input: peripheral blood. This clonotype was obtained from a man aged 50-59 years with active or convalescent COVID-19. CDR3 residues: CASSLVINSPLHF. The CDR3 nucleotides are TGCGCCAGCAGCTTGGTCATCAATTCACCCCTCCACTTT.